The rows below give T cell receptor beta chains drawn from one sample of a study of immune cell composition in non-small cell lung cancer. The data were produced by immunoSEQ multiplex PCR, yet TCRdb's version contains in-frame clones alone and is incomplete. The data show about 5,900 clones, approximately 90% seen once. The sequenced material came from non-adjacent lung tissue. The receptor source for this set is a human donor with non-small cell lung cancer. CDR3s include the opening cysteine and the closing phenylalanine or tryptophan.

cdr3_aa,j_call,v_call
CASRPEGTNYGYTF,TRBJ1-2,TRBV6-5
CASSGTSGIGNTQYF,TRBJ2-3,TRBV9
CAISENGERDRLYEQYF,TRBJ2-7,TRBV10-3
CAWSFRGGFGYTF,TRBJ1-2,TRBV30
CASSLSPLETQYF,TRBJ2-5,TRBV7-3
CASSAAGEGTEAFF,TRBJ1-1,TRBV28
CASSWGQGTSNEQFF,TRBJ2-1,TRBV19
CASSYSSRGREKLFF,TRBJ1-4,TRBV6-5
CASSFGLAGGRAQETQYF,TRBJ2-5,TRBV7-8
CASSLDGGYEQYF,TRBJ2-7,TRBV7-2
CASSIRLGQGNNEQFF,TRBJ2-1,TRBV9
CASTGLYEQYF,TRBJ2-7,TRBV6-1
CASSQELAGGPGGELFF,TRBJ2-2,TRBV4-1
CASMAVRNGNQPQHF,TRBJ1-5,TRBV6-6
CASSLGAGRGGNEQFF,TRBJ2-1,TRBV5-5
CASSLNYGGQKSDEQYF,TRBJ2-7,TRBV7-6